Listed here is a single T cell receptor beta chain. In the authors' methods: Using reference gene primer amplification, nucleated cell counts were estimated. TCRdb's table, derived via immunoSEQ multiplex PCR, lists solely in-frame clones and lacks some. V, J and clone size are taken as reported in that table, and D and trimming were inferred from the DNA itself. The sample carries approximately 150,000 clones, over 85% recorded once. CDR1 is SGHNT and CDR2 is YYREEE in the germline V gene (reference sequence). V lost 0 bases to trimming and J lost 1 base, with 9 bases between them. This CDR3 contains 15 residues. The sample belongs to a study of blood T cell repertoires in COVID-19. Study overall: T cells, B-cell-depleted T cells, or PBMCs supplied cDNA or gDNA.

The sample comprised peripheral blood. This clonotype was sampled from a human donor in a cohort sampled during active COVID-19. The chain joins TRBV5-4 to TRBJ2-3, with D possibly matching TRBD1 (5 bases). As DNA, the CDR3 is TGTGCCAGCAGCTTGGAAGGGGCAGGCACAGATACGCAGTATTTT. Translating gives CASSLEGAGTDTQYF.